This TCR beta chain came from a study of graft-versus-host responses after intestinal transplantation. The V end lost 4 bases, the J end lost 5 bases, and 18 bases lay between the germline ends. From germline, CDR1 is SNHLY and CDR2 FYNNEI. The CDR3 extends over 15 amino acids. Study-level results: GvH clones detected in recipient marrow included some appearing first in ileum or blood.

This clone occurred a few times. The antigen is undetermined. Assay: immunoSEQ multiplex PCR; the TCRdb copy retains only in-frame clones and omits some. The sample has roughly 99,000 clones; around 93% are singletons. The material was unstimulated CD8+ T cells sorted from spleen or lymph node cells, obtained before transplant. The rearrangement uses TRBV2 and TRBJ2-7; D might be TRBD1 (7 bases). The source is a human donor who was the organ donor for an intestinal transplant. CDR3 sequence reads: CASSAPRTGGDEQYF. The DNA of the CDR3 is TGTGCCAGCAGTGCGCCCCGGACAGGAGGGGACGAGCAGTACTTC.